Sequencing of this TCR beta chain was carried out in a study of cytomegalovirus exposure and HLA in healthy donors. Study conclusions and caveats: It was reportedly the case that the classifier diagnosed cytomegalovirus status with high specificity and sensitivity. The productive fraction for most TCR beta V segments was about 90% or about 30% in an earlier analysis.

Notes on this clone: No antigen is known for it.

Both 60 Vbeta primers and 13 Jbeta primers went into the PCR. Data came from immunoSEQ multiplex PCR; TCRdb stores just in-frame clones and leaves some out. The sample consists of under 110,000 clones, roughly 70% of them appearing once. In germline, CDR1 is LGHNA, CDR2 YSLEER. CDR3 length: 17 residues. V dropped 1 base and J dropped 0 bases, with 10 bases sitting between them. The chain links TRBV4-3 to TRBJ2-6, with D tentatively TRBD2 (6 bases). The source of this sequence is a man between 45 and 60 years old in good health and CMV-seronegative. The sample consisted of PBMCs. The CDR3 DNA reads TGCGCCAGCAGCCAAGTGGGGGGAAGCTCTGGGGCCAACGTCCTGACTTTC. Translated: CASSQVGGSSGANVLTF.